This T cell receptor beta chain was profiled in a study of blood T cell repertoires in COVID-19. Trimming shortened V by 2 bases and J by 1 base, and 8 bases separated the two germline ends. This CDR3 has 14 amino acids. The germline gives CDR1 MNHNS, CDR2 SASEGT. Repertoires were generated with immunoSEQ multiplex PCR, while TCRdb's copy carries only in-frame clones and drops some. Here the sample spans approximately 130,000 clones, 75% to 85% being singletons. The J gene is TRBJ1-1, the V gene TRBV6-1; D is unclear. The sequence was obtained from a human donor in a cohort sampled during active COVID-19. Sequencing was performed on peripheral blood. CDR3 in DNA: TGTGCCAGCAGTGAACCCGATAGGAACACTGAAGCTTTCTTT. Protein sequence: CASSEPDRNTEAFF.